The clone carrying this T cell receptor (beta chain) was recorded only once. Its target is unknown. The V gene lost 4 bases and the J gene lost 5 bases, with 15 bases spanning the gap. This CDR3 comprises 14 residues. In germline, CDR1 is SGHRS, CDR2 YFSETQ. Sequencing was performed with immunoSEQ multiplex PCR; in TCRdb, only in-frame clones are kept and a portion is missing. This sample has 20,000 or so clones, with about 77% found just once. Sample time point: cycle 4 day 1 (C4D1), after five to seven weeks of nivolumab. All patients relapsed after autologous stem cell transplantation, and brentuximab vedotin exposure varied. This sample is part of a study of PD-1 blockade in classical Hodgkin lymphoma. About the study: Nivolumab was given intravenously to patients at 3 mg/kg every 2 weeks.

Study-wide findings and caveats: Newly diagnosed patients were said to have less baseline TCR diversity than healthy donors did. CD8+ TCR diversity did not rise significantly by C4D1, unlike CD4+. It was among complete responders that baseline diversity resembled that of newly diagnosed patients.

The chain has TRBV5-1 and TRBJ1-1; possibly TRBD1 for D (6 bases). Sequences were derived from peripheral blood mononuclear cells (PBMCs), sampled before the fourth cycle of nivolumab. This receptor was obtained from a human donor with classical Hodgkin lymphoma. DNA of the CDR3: TGCGCCAGCAGCATCGGACAGCAAGGGACTGAAGCTTTCTTT. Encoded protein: CASSIGQQGTEAFF.